This is a list of T cell receptor beta chains from one sample in a study of T cell changes during pregnancy in multiple sclerosis. Profiling relied on immunoSEQ multiplex PCR, and the TCRdb table lists in-frame clones only, not all of them. The sample carries 40,000 to 45,000 clones, 80% to 95% recorded once. Sequencing was performed on CD4+ T cells from peripheral blood mononuclear cells, taken before pregnancy. These TCRs come from a female donor with multiple sclerosis, enrolled in a pregnancy study. Both conserved end residues are part of each CDR3. The order of the fields is V gene, CDR3 length, J gene, CDR3 protein.

>TRBV28|13|TRBJ1-2
CASSGRDTWSFTF
>TRBV19|14|TRBJ1-5
CASSAAWGGQPQHF
>TRBV5-1|17|TRBJ2-2
CASTNTGLAVNTGELFF
>TRBV14|15|TRBJ1-6
CASSQDPAGVAPLHF
>TRBV7-2|15|TRBJ2-7
CASSPIISGTYEQYF
>TRBV2|12|TRBJ1-5
CASRPGGQPQHF
>TRBV14|13|TRBJ1-6
CASSQVQVSPLHF
>TRBV9|13|TRBJ1-2
CASSAGTLSGYTF
>TRBV7-3|14|TRBJ1-6
CASSQGLSGSPLHF
>TRBV19|12|TRBJ2-1
CASQIRGKEQFF
>TRBV15|16|TRBJ2-3
CATSPRGQPSTDTQYF